Each of the 23 T cell receptor beta chains below was sequenced from the same sample in a study of regulatory T cells in long-lasting Graves disease. Regarding time point: newly diagnosed GD, antithyroid drugs for less than 3 months. The TCR library was made from RNA that had been extracted from PBMCs in TRIzol. Building the TCR beta libraries relied on iRepertoire HTBI primers, and CDR3 regions underwent Arm-PCR. TCRdb passed the multiplex PCR reads through MiXCR, listing each CDR3 protein once. The sample lists 550,000 or so distinct CDR3 sequences, 9.5% to 15% occurring once. A further study also used this sample, focusing on T cells in Graves' hyperthyroidism and ophthalmopathy.

Sequenced here: peripheral blood mononuclear cells (PBMCs), sampled at new diagnosis, from a patient treated with antithyroid drugs. Source of these receptors: a woman aged 25 to 39 with Graves disease.

This clonotype showed up just a few times. A much larger clone lies one base from this, so it may be a read error. The missing conserved phenylalanine or tryptophan at the end of this CDR3 makes a read error likely. The chain employs TRBV2 and TRBJ2-5, with TRBD1 matching 9 bases. This CDR3 is 13 amino acids long. With V trimmed by 9 bases and J by 5 bases, 7 bases remained unmatched. Germline V gene sequence: CDR1 SNHLY, CDR2 FYNNEI. CDR3 sequence (DNA): TGTGCCAGGAACAGGGGGCCACGGGAGACCCAGTACCTC. It yields the protein CARNRGPRETQYL.

This clonotype was recorded many times. The chain employs TRBV7-9 and TRBJ2-5; 7 bases match TRBD1. The CDR3 has 18 residues. Germline loops: CDR1 SEHNR, CDR2 FQNEAQ (reference sequence). J was trimmed by 0 bases and V by 5 bases; bases with no gene match: 15. The CDR3 region has the DNA TGTGCCAGCAGCCCACAACCGGTGACAGGGAGCTACCAAGAGACCCAGTACTTC. It codes for CASSPQPVTGSYQETQYF.

This clonotype has a count of ten or more. V and J are TRBV7-2 and TRBJ2-2; D is unclear. The germline V and J ends were trimmed by 5 bases and 1 base, with 8 bases remaining between them. In germline, CDR1 is SGHTA, CDR2 FQGNSA. There are 14 residues in the CDR3. The CDR3: CASSRSGNTGELFF. Here the CDR3 DNA reads TGTGCCAGCAGCCGTTCAGGGAACACCGGGGAGCTGTTTTTT.

Comment on this clonotype: Only one base separates this from a far larger clonotype, so it likely reflects a read error. The chain joins TRBV11-2 to TRBJ2-7; tentative D call: TRBD1 (6 bases). The tail of the sequence fits TRBJ2-5 better, so the J call may be wrong. Germline V CDR1 and CDR2: SGHAT, FQNNGV. CDR3 size: 14 residues. CDR3 coding DNA: TGTGCCAGCGGCTTGGGGACAACGCGGGAGACCCAGTACTTC. It specifies CASGLGTTRETQYF.

The chain carries TRBV11-2 and TRBJ2-2, with 9 bases that match TRBD2. The CDR3 runs 14 residues. Looked up from germline, CDR1 is SGHAT and CDR2 is FQNNGV. Unmatched junction bases numbered 3, after V lost 3 bases and J lost 7 bases. The CDR3 protein is CASSFSGSGGELFF. The CDR3 DNA sequence: TGTGCCAGCAGCTTTAGCGGGAGTGGCGGGGAGCTGTTTTTT.

V and J are TRBV4-2 and TRBJ2-1, with 12 nucleotides matching TRBD2. Germline V gives CDR1 LGHNA, CDR2 YNFKEQ. The J segment lost 6 bases and the V segment lost 0 bases, leaving 3 bases of the junction unmatched. The CDR3 is 16 residues long. CDR3 residues: CASSQDWTSGINEQFF. The DNA of the CDR3 is TGTGCCAGCAGCCAAGACTGGACTAGCGGGATCAATGAGCAGTTCTTC.

This chain connects TRBV6-1 to TRBJ2-7; possibly TRBD2 for D (5 bases). Germline CDR1 MNHNS, CDR2 SASEGT. Trimming took off 6 bases at V and 3 bases at J, with 12 bases between the two ends. The CDR3 runs to 13 residues. The CDR3 spells CASSGNSLYEQYF. DNA for the CDR3: TGTGCCAGCAGCGGGAACTCTCTCTACGAGCAGTACTTC.

This clonotype was seen repeatedly, ten times or more. This chain links TRBV4-1 with TRBJ2-1; a possible D gene is TRBD2 (5 bases). Trimming shortened V by 5 bases and J by 4 bases, and 15 bases separated the two germline ends. CDR3 length: 15 amino acids. Germline values: CDR1 MGHRA, CDR2 YSYEKL. CDR3: CASSEGLPKYNEQFF. Here the CDR3 DNA reads TGCGCCAGCAGCGAAGGACTGCCTAAGTACAATGAGCAGTTCTTC.

There are many counts of this clonotype. J is TRBJ1-5 and V is TRBV12-3 or TRBV12-4; D remains ambiguous. The V gene lost 6 bases and the J gene lost 3 bases, with 9 bases spanning the gap. This CDR3 spans 13 amino acids. DNA for the CDR3: TGTGCCAGCAGCTTCCTGAACAATCAGCCCCAGCATTTT. The encoded protein is CASSFLNNQPQHF.

The chain has TRBV5-1 and TRBJ2-5, with TRBD1 matching 10 bases. This CDR3 comprises 16 residues. V shed 4 bases, J shed 4 bases, and the junction held 10 bases outside the gene matches. Germline V CDR1 and CDR2: SGHRS, YFSETQ. The CDR3 sequence: CASSTGQGRSRETQYF. CDR3 in DNA: TGCGCCAGCAGCACGGGACAGGGGAGAAGCCGAGAGACCCAGTACTTC.

This clonotype was seen at least ten times. The chain employs TRBV2 and TRBJ2-5; 7 positions match TRBD1. Germline-derived CDR1 and CDR2 are SNHLY and FYNNEI. The CDR3 is 15 residues long. The ends lost 4 bases at V and 5 bases at J; junction bases unmatched: 10. The chain's CDR3 is CASSVQATGWETQYF. As DNA, the CDR3 is TGTGCCAGCAGTGTGCAAGCGACAGGGTGGGAGACCCAGTACTTC.

This clonotype was counted many times. This chain uses TRBV20-1 with TRBJ2-5; possibly TRBD2 for D (6 bases). V lost 3 bases and J lost 7, with 18 bases in between. Germline V lookup: CDR1 DFQATT, CDR2 SNEGSKA (reference sequence). This CDR3 has 14 amino acids. The CDR3 DNA is TGCAGTGCTAGTGAGGGGACTTCCCGGGGGACCCAGTACTTC. It is translated as CSASEGTSRGTQYF.

This clonotype was recorded many times. The chain joins TRBV30 to TRBJ1-1, with D possibly being TRBD1 (5 bases). Per the germline V gene, CDR1 is GTSNPN and CDR2 is SVGIG (reference sequence). V was pared by 5 bases and J by 4 bases, with 11 bases between. The CDR3 is 12 amino acids. This CDR3 is CAWGAGGTEAFF. CDR3 DNA: TGTGCCTGGGGGGCCGGGGGCACTGAAGCTTTCTTT.

This clonotype has ten or more counts. The V call is TRBV9, the J call TRBJ1-2; no clear D gene. This CDR3 comprises 12 residues. The germline V gene has CDR1 SGDLS and CDR2 YYNGEE. V gave up 4 bases and J gave up 8 bases, with 12 bases separating them. CDR3 sequence (DNA): TGTGCCAGCAGCCCCTCAGGTCGGGGCTACACCTTC. As protein: CASSPSGRGYTF.

Ten or more counts support this clonotype. The V gene is TRBV7-9, the J gene TRBJ2-2; 9 bases agree with TRBD1. This CDR3 spans 19 amino acids. Looked up from germline, CDR1 is SEHNR and CDR2 is FQNEAQ (reference sequence). V trimming: 5 bases; J trimming: 1 base; junction bases outside the gene matches: 14. In DNA, the CDR3 is TGTGCCAGCAGCCAGAGGACAGGGGCCCTTCCTAAGAACACCGGGGAGCTGTTTTTT. Its translation is CASSQRTGALPKNTGELFF.

Many counts were recorded for this clonotype. The rearrangement joins TRBV2 to TRBJ2-1; D possibly corresponds to TRBD1 (5 bases). The CDR3 has 14 residues. V lost 3 bases and J 7 bases, leaving 13 bases between the germline ends. Per germline, CDR1 SNHLY and CDR2 FYNNEI. CDR3 bases: TGTGCCAGCAGTGACGGGCCTACAGGAAATGAGCAGTTCTTC. The encoded protein is CASSDGPTGNEQFF.

The table lists this clonotype with a few counts. This chain connects TRBV30 to TRBJ2-2; D not certain. This CDR3 spans 16 amino acids. The germline gives CDR1 GTSNPN, CDR2 SVGIG (reference sequence). With 2 bases removed from V and 0 bases from J, the gap between germline ends came to 13 bases. The CDR3 spells CAWSKTFYANTGELFF. CDR3 nucleotide sequence: TGTGCCTGGAGTAAGACATTTTACGCGAACACCGGGGAGCTGTTTTTT. Full variable domain (rest looked up from reference TRBV30 and TRBJ2-2): SQTIHQWPATLVQPVGSPLSLECTVEGTSNPNLYWYRQAAGRGLQLLFYSVGIGQISSEVPQNLSASRPQDRQFILSSKKLLLSDSGFYLCAWSKTFYANTGELFFGEGSRLTVL.

This clonotype was seen a handful of times. The rearrangement links TRBV12-3 or TRBV12-4 to TRBJ2-1; the match to TRBD1 covers 7 bases. The V segment lost 5 bases and the J segment 9 bases; nucleotides outside the gene matches: 13. CDR3 size: 15 residues. CDR3 DNA: TGTGCCAGCAGTCCCCGGGACAGTGCCTATGCTGAGCAGTTCTTC. Protein sequence: CASSPRDSAYAEQFF.

This clonotype was observed at least ten times. The chain carries TRBV6-2 or TRBV6-3 and TRBJ1-1; 7 bases are shared with TRBD1. J lost 2 bases, V lost 6 bases, and 3 bases had no gene match. Per germline, CDR1 MNHEY and CDR2 SVGEGT. This CDR3 contains 13 residues. DNA of the CDR3: TGTGCCAGCAGACGGGACAGTAACACTGAAGCTTTCTTT. Its translation: CASRRDSNTEAFF.

This clonotype came up many times. The V gene is TRBV7-3, the J gene TRBJ2-2; the match to TRBD1 covers 7 bases. After removal of 6 bases from V and 6 bases from J, the junction contained 4 bases not matched to a gene. The CDR3 is 13 amino acids. Germline V gene data show CDR1 as SGHTA and CDR2 as FQGTGA. This CDR3 reads CASRLGQAGELFF. The CDR3, as DNA: TGTGCCAGCAGACTTGGACAGGCCGGGGAGCTGTTTTTT.

This clonotype showed up many times. The V and J genes are TRBV6-5 and TRBJ2-3; 8 bases are shared with TRBD2. CDR1 is MNHEY and CDR2 is SVGAGI in the germline V gene. The CDR3 is 16 residues long. J gave up 3 bases and V 3 bases, and 8 bases lay outside the gene matches. Here the CDR3 reads CASSYRAGVGTDTQYF. In nucleotides, the CDR3 is TGTGCCAGCAGTTATAGAGCGGGAGTGGGTACAGATACGCAGTATTTT.

Ten or more counts support this clonotype. The chain combines TRBV11-2 with TRBJ1-1; D call uncertain. CDR1 is SGHAT, CDR2 FQNNGV, per germline. V shed 8 bases and J shed 6 bases, with 7 bases lying between them. The CDR3 extends over 10 amino acids. In DNA form, the CDR3 reads TGTGCCAGCCTAGGATCTGAAGCTTTCTTT. Protein product: CASLGSEAFF.

This clonotype came up a few times. The CDR3 sequence is CASSNTLRLHPEAFF. CDR3 nucleotides: TGTGCCAGCAGTAACACACTCCGATTACACCCTGAAGCTTTCTTT. The J gene is TRBJ1-1, the V gene TRBV6-1, with unresolved D. With 5 bases removed from V and 6 bases from J, the gap between germline ends came to 19 bases. Germline lookup yields CDR1 MNHNS and CDR2 SASEGT. The CDR3 is 15 amino acids.